This T cell receptor beta chain is drawn from a study of response to subunit inactivated influenza vaccine. Germline values: CDR1 SGHAT, CDR2 FQNNGV. The CDR3 length is 11 residues. V was cut by 5 bases and J by 9 bases, with 8 bases left in between. TCRdb processed the RT-PCR reads anew with MiXCR; each CDR3 protein has one entry. The sample yields roughly 670,000 distinct CDR3 sequences, approximately 15% seen once. The sequences come from PBMCs from blood, collected 14 to 15 days before vaccination. This chain links TRBV11-2 with TRBJ2-1; TRBD2 is a possible D gene (5 bases). This sequence originates from a man aged 45 to 65 who received an inactivated influenza vaccine. CDR3 nucleotide sequence: TGTGCCAGCAGCCCCGGGATTGAGCAGTTCTTC. As protein: CASSPGIEQFF.